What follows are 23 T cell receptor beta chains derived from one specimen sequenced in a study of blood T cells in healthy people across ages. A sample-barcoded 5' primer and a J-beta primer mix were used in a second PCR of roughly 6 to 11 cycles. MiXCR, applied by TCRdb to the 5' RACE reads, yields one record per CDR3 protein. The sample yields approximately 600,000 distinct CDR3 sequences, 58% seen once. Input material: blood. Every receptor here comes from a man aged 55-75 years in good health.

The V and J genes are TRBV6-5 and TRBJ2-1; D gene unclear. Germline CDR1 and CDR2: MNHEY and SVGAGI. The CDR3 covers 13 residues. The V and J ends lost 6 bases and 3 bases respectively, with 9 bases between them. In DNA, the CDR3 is TGTGCCAGCAGGCCTCCAGGCTACAATGAGCAGTTCTTC. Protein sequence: CASRPPGYNEQFF.

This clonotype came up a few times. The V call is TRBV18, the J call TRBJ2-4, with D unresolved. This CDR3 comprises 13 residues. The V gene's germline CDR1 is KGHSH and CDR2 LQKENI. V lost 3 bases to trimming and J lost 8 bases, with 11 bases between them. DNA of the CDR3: TGTGCCAGCTCACCGGGGTCCGTGGACATTCAGTACTTC. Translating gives CASSPGSVDIQYF.

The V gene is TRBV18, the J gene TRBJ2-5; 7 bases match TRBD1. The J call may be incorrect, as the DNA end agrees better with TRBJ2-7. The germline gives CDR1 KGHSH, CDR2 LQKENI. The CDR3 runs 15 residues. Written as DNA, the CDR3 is TGTGCCAGCTCACCGGGAGAGGGGGCCGACTACGAGCAGTACTTC. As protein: CASSPGEGADYEQYF.

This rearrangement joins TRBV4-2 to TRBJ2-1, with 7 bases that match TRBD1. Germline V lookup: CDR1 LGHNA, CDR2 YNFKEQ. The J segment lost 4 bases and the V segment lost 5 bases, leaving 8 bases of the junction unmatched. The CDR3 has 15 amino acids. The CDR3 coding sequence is TGTGCCAGCAGCTCCACCGGGACAGCTTACAATGAGCAGTTCTTC. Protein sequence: CASSSTGTAYNEQFF.

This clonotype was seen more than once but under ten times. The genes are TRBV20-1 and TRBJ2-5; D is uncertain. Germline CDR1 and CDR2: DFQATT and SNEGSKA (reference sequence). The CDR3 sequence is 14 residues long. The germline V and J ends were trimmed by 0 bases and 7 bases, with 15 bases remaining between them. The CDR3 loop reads CSARDSSVSGTQYF. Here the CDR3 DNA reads TGCAGTGCTAGAGATAGCTCGGTCAGTGGGACCCAGTACTTC.

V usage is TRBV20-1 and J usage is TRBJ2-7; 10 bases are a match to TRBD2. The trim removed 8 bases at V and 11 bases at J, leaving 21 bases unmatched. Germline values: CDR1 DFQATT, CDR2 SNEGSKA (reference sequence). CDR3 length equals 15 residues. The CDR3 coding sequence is TGCAGTACTCTGGGCGCGGCTAGCGGGGGTTGGAGGGAGTACTTC. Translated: CSTLGAASGGWREYF.

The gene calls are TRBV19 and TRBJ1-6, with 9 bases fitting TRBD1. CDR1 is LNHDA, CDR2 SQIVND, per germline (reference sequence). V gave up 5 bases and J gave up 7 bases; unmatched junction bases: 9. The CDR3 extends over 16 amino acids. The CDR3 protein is CASSLQPGQGNSPLHF. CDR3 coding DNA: TGTGCCAGTAGTCTGCAGCCGGGACAGGGAAATTCACCCCTCCACTTT.

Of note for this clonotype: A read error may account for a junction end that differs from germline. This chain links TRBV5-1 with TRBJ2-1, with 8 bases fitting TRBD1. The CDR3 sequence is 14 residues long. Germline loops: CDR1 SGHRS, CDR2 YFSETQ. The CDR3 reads CAGSLDRAYNEQFF. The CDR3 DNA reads TGCGCCGGCAGCTTGGACAGGGCCTACAATGAGCAGTTCTTC.

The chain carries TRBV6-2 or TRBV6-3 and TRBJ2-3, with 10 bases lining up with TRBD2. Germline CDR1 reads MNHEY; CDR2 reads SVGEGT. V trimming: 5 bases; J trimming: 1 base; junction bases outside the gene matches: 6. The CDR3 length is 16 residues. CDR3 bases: TGTGCCAGCAGTCCCTGGACTAGCGGACGCACAGATACGCAGTATTTT. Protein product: CASSPWTSGRTDTQYF.

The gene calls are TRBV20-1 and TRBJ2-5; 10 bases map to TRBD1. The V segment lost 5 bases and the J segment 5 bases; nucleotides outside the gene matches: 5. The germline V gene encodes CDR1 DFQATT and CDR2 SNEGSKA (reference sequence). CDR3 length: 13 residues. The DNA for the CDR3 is TGCAGTGCTCGACAGGGGGCGAGGGAGACCCAGTACTTC. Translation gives CSARQGARETQYF.

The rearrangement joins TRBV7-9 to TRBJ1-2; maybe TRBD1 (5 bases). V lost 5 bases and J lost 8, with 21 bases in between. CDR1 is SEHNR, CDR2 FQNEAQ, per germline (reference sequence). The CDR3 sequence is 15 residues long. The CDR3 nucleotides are TGTGCCAGCAGCCCAGCGGTCCAGGGAGTAAAGGGCTACACCTTC. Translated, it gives CASSPAVQGVKGYTF.

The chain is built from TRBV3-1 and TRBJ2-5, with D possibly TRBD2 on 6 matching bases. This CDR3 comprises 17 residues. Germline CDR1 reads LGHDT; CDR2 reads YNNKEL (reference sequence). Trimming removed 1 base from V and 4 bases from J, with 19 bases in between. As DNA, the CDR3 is TGTGCCAGCAGCCAAGGGGGAGTGGGGGGTGAGCGAGAGACCCAGTACTTC. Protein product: CASSQGGVGGERETQYF.

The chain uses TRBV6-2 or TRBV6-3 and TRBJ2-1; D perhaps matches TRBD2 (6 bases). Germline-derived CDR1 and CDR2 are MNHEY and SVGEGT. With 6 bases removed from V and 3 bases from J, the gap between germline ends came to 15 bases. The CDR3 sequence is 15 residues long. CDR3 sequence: CASRTAGLLYNEQFF. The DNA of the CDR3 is TGTGCCAGCAGAACCGCGGGACTGCTCTACAATGAGCAGTTCTTC.

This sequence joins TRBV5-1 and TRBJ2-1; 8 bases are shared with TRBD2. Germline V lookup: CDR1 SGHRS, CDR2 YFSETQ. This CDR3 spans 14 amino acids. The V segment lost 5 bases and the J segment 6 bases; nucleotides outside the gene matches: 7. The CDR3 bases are TGCGCCAGCAGATGGGAAGCGGGGGTCAATGAGCAGTTCTTC. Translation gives CASRWEAGVNEQFF.

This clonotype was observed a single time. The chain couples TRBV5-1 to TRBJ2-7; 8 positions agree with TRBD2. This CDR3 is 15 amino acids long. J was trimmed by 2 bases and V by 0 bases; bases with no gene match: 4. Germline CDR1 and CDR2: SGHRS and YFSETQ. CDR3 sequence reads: CASSLDSGGPYEQYF. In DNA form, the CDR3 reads TGCGCCAGCAGCTTGGACTCGGGGGGGCCCTACGAGCAGTACTTC.

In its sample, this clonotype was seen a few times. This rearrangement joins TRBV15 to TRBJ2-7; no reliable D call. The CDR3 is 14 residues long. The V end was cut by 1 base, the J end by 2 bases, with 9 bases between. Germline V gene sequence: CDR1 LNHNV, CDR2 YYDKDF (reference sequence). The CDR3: CATSRGALTYEQYF. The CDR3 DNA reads TGTGCCACCAGCAGAGGGGCCCTAACCTACGAGCAGTACTTC.

The CDR3 DNA reads as TGTGCCAGCTCACCAAACATAGATCCCTACGAGCAGTACTTC. Translating gives CASSPNIDPYEQYF. V usage is TRBV18 and J usage is TRBJ2-7; no clear D. Trimming removed 2 bases at V and 2 bases at J, with 10 bases between. The length of the CDR3 is 14 residues. Germline V gene data show CDR1 as KGHSH and CDR2 as LQKENI.

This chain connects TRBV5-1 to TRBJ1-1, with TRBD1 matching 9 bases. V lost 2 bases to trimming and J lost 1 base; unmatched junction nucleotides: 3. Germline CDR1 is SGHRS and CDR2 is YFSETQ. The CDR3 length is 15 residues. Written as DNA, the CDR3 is TGCGCCAGCAGCTTAGGGACAGGGAAGAACACTGAAGCTTTCTTT. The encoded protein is CASSLGTGKNTEAFF.

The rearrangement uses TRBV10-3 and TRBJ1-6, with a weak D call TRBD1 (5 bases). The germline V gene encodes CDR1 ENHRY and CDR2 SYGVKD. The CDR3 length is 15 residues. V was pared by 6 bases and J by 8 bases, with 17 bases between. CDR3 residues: CAISPRSGADSPLHF. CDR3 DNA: TGTGCCATCAGCCCTCGGTCCGGGGCAGATTCACCCCTCCACTTT.

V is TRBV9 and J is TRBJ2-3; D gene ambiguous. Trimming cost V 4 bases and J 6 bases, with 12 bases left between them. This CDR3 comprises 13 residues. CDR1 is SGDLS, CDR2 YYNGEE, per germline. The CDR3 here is CASSTPTRDTQYF. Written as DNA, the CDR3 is TGTGCCAGCAGCACCCCGACTCGGGATACGCAGTATTTT.

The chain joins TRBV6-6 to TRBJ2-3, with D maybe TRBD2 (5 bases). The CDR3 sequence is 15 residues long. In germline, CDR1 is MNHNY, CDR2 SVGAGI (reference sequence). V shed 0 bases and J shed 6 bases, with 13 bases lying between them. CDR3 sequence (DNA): TGTGCCAGCAGTTACTCCCGGACTGCGGCTGATACGCAGTATTTT. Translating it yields CASSYSRTAADTQYF.

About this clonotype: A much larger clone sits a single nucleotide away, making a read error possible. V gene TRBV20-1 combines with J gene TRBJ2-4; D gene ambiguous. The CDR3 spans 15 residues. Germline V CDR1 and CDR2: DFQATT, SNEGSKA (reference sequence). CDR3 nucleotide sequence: TGCAGTGCTCCGGACCACACAGTTTCTCAAAACATTCAGCACTTC. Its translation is CSAPDHTVSQNIQHF.

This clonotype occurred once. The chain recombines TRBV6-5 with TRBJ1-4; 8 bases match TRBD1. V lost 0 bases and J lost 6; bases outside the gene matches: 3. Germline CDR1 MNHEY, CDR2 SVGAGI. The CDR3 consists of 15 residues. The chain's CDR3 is CASSYSDRADEKLFF. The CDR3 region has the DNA TGTGCCAGCAGTTACTCGGACAGGGCGGATGAAAAACTGTTTTTT.